These T cell receptor beta chains were read from a single sample in a study of graft-versus-host responses after intestinal transplantation. Clones were sequenced by immunoSEQ multiplex PCR, and TCRdb holds only the in-frame ones, with some missing. The sample includes approximately 82,000 clones, roughly 89% of them seen just once. No antigen has been identified for these receptors. This specimen consisted of unstimulated CD4+ T cells sorted from spleen or lymph node cells, obtained before intestinal transplant. The receptors derive from a human donor who received an intestinal transplant. Both conserved end residues are part of each CDR3. D genes are given only for firm matches. Clone size is stated in some rows and not others, as once, few, many or a class when expanded.

cdr3_length,d_call,j_call,v_call,clone_size,cdr3_aa,cdr3_nt
14,TRBD1,TRBJ2-7,TRBV6-5,-,CASSWTGAVYEQYF,TGTGCCAGCAGTTGGACAGGGGCGGTTTACGAGCAGTACTTC
11,-,TRBJ2-5,TRBV10-1,-,CASSFQETQYF,TGCGCCAGCAGCTTCCAAGAGACCCAGTACTTC
14,TRBD1,TRBJ1-2,TRBV13,-,CASSLGPGGYGYTF,TGTGCCAGCAGCTTAGGTCCAGGGGGCTATGGCTACACCTTC
15,TRBD2,TRBJ2-7,TRBV10-2,-,CASSESTSGVTEQYF,TGCGCCAGCAGTGAGTCGACTAGCGGGGTAACCGAGCAGTACTTC
18,TRBD2,TRBJ2-7,TRBV7-2,once,CASSLATSGGAKSYEQYF,TGTGCCAGCAGCTTAGCGACTAGCGGGGGGGCAAAGTCCTACGAGCAGTACTTC
13,-,TRBJ1-1,TRBV6-7,once,CASSPLLNTEAFF,TGTGCCAGCAGTCCCCTTTTGAACACTGAAGCTTTCTTT
15,-,TRBJ2-1,TRBV5-6,-,CASSLDSRGYNEQFF,TGTGCCAGCAGCTTGGATTCGCGGGGCTACAATGAGCAGTTCTTC
13,-,TRBJ1-1,TRBV9,-,CASTQGPHTEAFF,TGTGCCAGCACTCAGGGGCCGCACACTGAAGCTTTCTTT
13,-,TRBJ2-7,TRBV5-6,-,CASSLYPREEQYF,TGTGCCAGCAGCTTGTACCCCCGTGAGGAGCAGTACTTC
15,-,TRBJ1-3,TRBV7-2,-,CASSYWGGSGNTIYF,TGTGCCAGCAGCTACTGGGGGGGATCTGGAAACACCATATATTTT
14,-,TRBJ2-7,TRBV18,-,CASSQGGRDYEQYF,TGTGCCAGCTCTCAGGGGGGTCGGGACTACGAGCAGTACTTC
13,-,TRBJ1-1,TRBV6-5,-,CASSYSARGGAFF,TGTGCCAGCAGTTACTCGGCGCGGGGGGGGGCTTTCTTT
18,TRBD1,TRBJ1-4,TRBV5-1,-,CASSSRQGYGSVTEKLFF,TGCGCCAGCAGCTCTCGACAGGGTTATGGATCGGTTACTGAAAAACTGTTTTTT
15,TRBD1,TRBJ2-1,TRBV30,-,CACPGQGASYNEQFF,TGTGCCTGCCCAGGACAGGGGGCTTCCTACAATGAGCAGTTCTTC
14,-,TRBJ2-7,TRBV29-1,-,CSVGGLGSSYEQYF,TGCAGCGTTGGGGGACTGGGGAGCTCCTACGAGCAGTACTTC
14,TRBD1,TRBJ2-5,TRBV9,few,CASSGQGAQETQYF,TGTGCCAGCAGCGGACAGGGGGCACAAGAGACCCAGTACTTC
15,-,TRBJ2-3,TRBV19,-,CASALRILFSDTQYF,TGTGCCTCAGCGCTTCGGATCCTGTTCTCAGATACGCAGTATTTT
13,TRBD1,TRBJ1-5,TRBV30,once,CAWSAGQGQPQHF,TGTGCCTGGAGCGCCGGACAGGGGCAGCCCCAGCATTTT
19,-,TRBJ2-6,TRBV10-3,-,CAISDTGRRLLSGANVLTF,TGTGCCATCAGTGATACGGGCAGGAGGCTTCTCTCTGGGGCCAACGTCCTGACTTTC
15,-,TRBJ2-5,TRBV4-3,once,CASSQERRSQETQYF,TGCGCCAGCAGCCAAGAGAGGCGGAGCCAAGAGACCCAGTACTTC
11,TRBD1,TRBJ1-2,TRBV20-1,-,CSAPTGNGYTF,TGCAGTGCTCCGACAGGGAATGGCTACACCTTC
16,-,TRBJ1-4,TRBV4-3,few,CASSQEGAGSNEKLFF,TGCGCCAGCAGCCAAGAGGGGGCTGGATCTAATGAAAAACTGTTTTTT
11,-,TRBJ1-1,TRBV7-9,-,CAVRGNTEAFF,TGTGCAGTGCGAGGTAACACTGAAGCTTTCTTT